The 25 T cell receptor beta chains reported below all come from one sample, sequenced in a study of neoadjuvant anti-PD-1 for oral cavity cancer. Sequencing used immunoSEQ multiplex PCR; TCRdb keeps in-frame clones, though not all of them. The table includes 60,000 to 80,000 clones, 65% to 85% detected once. The sequences come from PBMCs, collected before nivolumab (anti-PD-1) treatment. These receptors all come from a person aged 40 to 85 with oral cavity squamous cell carcinoma.

This clone was counted once. The rearrangement uses TRBV4-1 and TRBJ2-3; 8 nucleotides agree with TRBD2. The J segment lost 1 base and the V segment lost 0 bases, leaving 6 bases of the junction unmatched. CDR3 length equals 17 residues. Germline CDR1 and CDR2: MGHRA and YSYEKL. The CDR3 DNA reads TGCGCCAGCAGCCAAGAAAAAGAACTAGCGGGCACAGATACGCAGTATTTT. Translation gives CASSQEKELAGTDTQYF.

The chain is built from TRBV4-1 and TRBJ2-7; no clear D gene. The V gene's germline CDR1 is MGHRA and CDR2 YSYEKL. The ends were cut back, 1 base at V and 6 bases at J, with 4 bases in the middle. The CDR3 totals 11 residues. The CDR3 reads CASSQAGEQYF. The CDR3 bases are TGCGCCAGCAGCCAAGCAGGCGAGCAGTACTTC.

The gene calls are TRBV6-1 and TRBJ2-3; 8 bases agree with TRBD2. The CDR3 has 15 residues. V was pared by 4 bases and J by 4 bases, with 7 bases of the junction left unmatched. CDR1 is MNHNS and CDR2 is SASEGT in the germline V gene. CDR3 in amino acids: CASSVSGIGSDTQYF. The CDR3 region has the DNA TGTGCCAGCAGTGTTAGCGGGATAGGGTCAGATACGCAGTATTTT.

V is TRBV7-2 and J is TRBJ1-5; TRBD1 might be the D (6 bases). The CDR3 length is 15 residues. Germline V CDR1 and CDR2: SGHTA, FQGNSA. Trimming pared 1 base from V and 0 bases from J, leaving 7 bases between. For the CDR3, the DNA is TGTGCCAGCAGCTTAGGGACAGCTAGCAATCAGCCCCAGCATTTT. Translated: CASSLGTASNQPQHF.

The chain employs TRBV12-5 and TRBJ2-3; the D gene could be TRBD1 or TRBD2 (6 bases each). The germline CDR1 and CDR2 sequences are LGHNT and FRNRAP. V was trimmed by 7 bases and J by 3 bases, leaving 17 bases between them. This CDR3 has 15 residues. Here the CDR3 reads CASEILGGRTDTQYF. In DNA, the CDR3 is TGTGCTAGTGAAATACTGGGGGGCCGGACAGATACGCAGTATTTT.

The chain combines TRBV29-1 with TRBJ1-1, with D possibly being TRBD1 (5 bases). Trimming removed 7 bases from V and 10 bases from J, with 16 bases in between. The CDR3 runs to 11 residues. In germline, CDR1 is SQVTM, CDR2 ANQGSEA. The CDR3 region is CSALDSARAFF. The CDR3 coding sequence is TGCAGCGCCCTAGACAGCGCCCGAGCTTTCTTT.

The chain is built from TRBV11-3 and TRBJ2-1; D gene uncertain. The V gene's germline CDR1 is SGHNT and CDR2 YENEEA. The CDR3 loop spans 14 amino acids. Trimming cost V 4 bases and J 5 bases, with 12 bases left between them. The CDR3 reads CASSYGRGDNEQFF. CDR3 DNA sequence: TGTGCCAGCAGCTACGGAAGAGGCGACAATGAGCAGTTCTTC.

The chain employs TRBV19 and TRBJ2-2, with D perhaps matching TRBD1 (6 bases). V lost 5 bases and J lost 6, with 19 bases in between. The CDR3 covers 16 residues. Germline CDR1 and CDR2: LNHDA and SQIVND (reference sequence). The CDR3 loop reads CASSLRDTPGPGELFF. DNA for the CDR3: TGTGCCAGTAGTCTCCGGGACACTCCTGGACCCGGGGAGCTGTTTTTT.

This clone was counted between two and nine times. CDR3 sequence: CASSPATDTQYF. The CDR3 region has the DNA TGTGCCAGCAGCCCAGCAACAGATACGCAGTATTTT. The rearrangement joins TRBV9 to TRBJ2-3; D unresolved. CDR1 SGDLS and CDR2 YYNGEE come from the germline V gene. The length of the CDR3 is 12 residues. Trimming removed 4 bases from V and 3 bases from J, with 6 bases in between.

The genes are TRBV19 and TRBJ1-3; perhaps TRBD1 as D (6 bases). This CDR3 comprises 14 residues. Trimming removed 7 bases at V and 0 bases at J, with 10 bases between. The germline V gene encodes CDR1 LNHDA and CDR2 SQIVND (reference sequence). The DNA of the CDR3 is TGTGCCAGTAATTCAGGGGCCTCTGGAAACACCATATATTTT. Its protein is CASNSGASGNTIYF.

The chain couples TRBV27 to TRBJ1-2; D unresolved. The CDR3 spans 16 residues. The V gene's germline CDR1 is MNHEY and CDR2 SMNVEV (reference sequence). Trimming pared 3 bases from V and 5 bases from J, leaving 19 bases between. The CDR3 sequence: CASSFERQTFTYGYTF. CDR3 bases: TGTGCCAGCAGTTTTGAGCGTCAGACCTTTACTTATGGCTACACCTTC.

This chain uses TRBV11-2 with TRBJ2-5; 12 positions match TRBD2. With 4 bases clipped from V and 5 bases from J, the junction kept 2 bases outside the gene matches. Germline values: CDR1 SGHAT, CDR2 FQNNGV. CDR3 length: 14 amino acids. The CDR3 region has the DNA TGTGCCAGCAGCTCGACTAGCGGGAGCGAGACCCAGTACTTC. Translating gives CASSSTSGSETQYF.

This clone was seen a handful of times. The V call is TRBV30, the J call TRBJ2-7; D ambiguous. The CDR3 runs 13 residues. Trimming pared 1 base from V and 1 base from J, leaving 8 bases between. Germline V gene lookup returns CDR1 GTSNPN and CDR2 SVGIG (reference sequence). The CDR3 DNA follows: TGTGCCTGGAGTGATGGCTCTTCCTACGAGCAGTACTTC. Its protein product is CAWSDGSSYEQYF.

The chain combines TRBV2 with TRBJ2-7, with a tentative D call TRBD2 (5 bases). Looked up from germline, CDR1 is SNHLY and CDR2 is FYNNEI. Trimming cost V 4 bases and J 3 bases, with 13 bases left between them. This CDR3 is 14 amino acids long. This chain's CDR3 is CASSAPEGGYEQYF. The CDR3 DNA follows: TGTGCCAGCAGTGCCCCCGAGGGTGGCTACGAGCAGTACTTC.

The J gene is TRBJ2-1, the V gene TRBV6-5, with TRBD2 matching 11 bases. Per the germline V gene, CDR1 is MNHEY and CDR2 is SVGAGI. The CDR3 runs to 15 residues. Trimming took 5 bases from V and 4 from J; bases not matched to a gene: 4. The CDR3 is CASSPTSGTYNEQFF. CDR3 DNA sequence: TGTGCCAGCAGTCCGACTAGCGGGACGTACAATGAGCAGTTCTTC.

The chain has TRBV6-6 and TRBJ1-5; the match to TRBD1 covers 7 bases. Unmatched junction bases numbered 3, after V lost 4 bases and J lost 6 bases. This CDR3 region has 13 residues. Germline V gene data show CDR1 as MNHNY and CDR2 as SVGAGI (reference sequence). Written as DNA, the CDR3 is TGTGCCAGCAGTTTGACAGGGAGTCAGCCCCAGCATTTT. Translation: CASSLTGSQPQHF.

This clone has only one observation. The chain couples TRBV29-1 to TRBJ2-3, with TRBD2 matching 8 bases. With 1 base clipped from V and 2 bases from J, the junction kept 8 bases outside the gene matches. In germline, CDR1 is SQVTM, CDR2 ANQGSEA. The CDR3 extends over 16 amino acids. As DNA, the CDR3 is TGCAGCGTTGAAGGGGGTAGCGGGATTAACACAGATACGCAGTATTTT. This codes for CSVEGGSGINTDTQYF.

The chain uses TRBV7-9 and TRBJ1-1, with TRBD1 identical over 7 bases. The CDR3 loop spans 15 amino acids. In germline, CDR1 is SEHNR, CDR2 FQNEAQ (reference sequence). V shed 1 base and J 1 base; nucleotides not matched to a gene: 3. The CDR3 protein is CASSLVGGANTEAFF. The CDR3 bases are TGTGCCAGCAGCTTAGTAGGGGGCGCGAACACTGAAGCTTTCTTT.

The rearrangement uses TRBV9 and TRBJ2-7; 7 bases match TRBD2. The J segment lost 2 bases and the V segment lost 2 bases, leaving 4 bases of the junction unmatched. The CDR3 contains 14 residues. In germline, CDR1 is SGDLS, CDR2 YYNGEE. CDR3 in DNA: TGTGCCAGCAGCGTGTGGGAGGGTGCCTACGAGCAGTACTTC. It encodes CASSVWEGAYEQYF.

This chain connects TRBV15 to TRBJ1-2, with a weak D call TRBD1 (6 bases). CDR1 LNHNV and CDR2 YYDKDF come from the germline V gene (reference sequence). The CDR3 has 14 residues. Trimming took off 3 bases at V and 6 bases at J, with 14 bases between the two ends. DNA of the CDR3: TGTGCCACCAGCAGTCAGCGGGGGGCGCATGGCTACACCTTC. Translated, it gives CATSSQRGAHGYTF.

This rearrangement joins TRBV29-1 to TRBJ2-1; 7 bases align to TRBD2. V shed 3 bases, J shed 5 bases, and the junction held 10 bases outside the gene matches. The CDR3 is made up of 15 amino acids. From germline, CDR1 is SQVTM and CDR2 ANQGSEA. The CDR3 DNA sequence: TGCAGCGTTGATGAGGGGAGGGGCGGTCACAATGAGCAGTTCTTC. Translated: CSVDEGRGGHNEQFF.

This clone is a singleton in its sample. This chain uses TRBV10-1 with TRBJ2-2; 8 positions agree with TRBD1. Germline CDR1 and CDR2: WNHNN and SYGVQD (reference sequence). This CDR3 spans 18 amino acids. Trimming removed 4 bases from V and 4 bases from J; junction bases left unmatched: 14. CDR3 DNA sequence: TGCGCCAGCAGTGGGCCCCCAGGGGGCGCCCCGGGCACCGGGGAGCTGTTTTTT. Protein sequence: CASSGPPGGAPGTGELFF.

The chain couples TRBV6-5 to TRBJ1-5, with 7 bases that match TRBD1. This CDR3 spans 15 amino acids. CDR1 and CDR2 from the germline V gene are MNHEY and SVGAGI. The junction had 8 bases not matched to a gene; V was cut back by 8 bases and J by 1 base. This CDR3 reads CASGGGPFSNQPQHF. Here the CDR3 DNA reads TGTGCCAGCGGAGGGGGCCCATTCAGCAATCAGCCCCAGCATTTT.

The rearrangement uses TRBV30 and TRBJ1-5; D uncertain. This CDR3 is built from 13 residues. V lost 0 bases to trimming and J lost 7 bases, with 10 bases between them. CDR1 is GTSNPN, CDR2 SVGIG, per germline (reference sequence). DNA for the CDR3: TGTGCCTGGAGTGTGGGTGGCGGACAGCCCCAGCATTTT. It is translated as CAWSVGGGQPQHF.

CDR3 DNA sequence: TGTGCCAGCAGCACGATTGGAAGCGGTAATGAAAAACTGTTTTTT. Protein: CASSTIGSGNEKLFF. The genes are TRBV28 and TRBJ1-4; D is undetermined. Per germline, CDR1 MDHEN and CDR2 SYDVKM. The CDR3 totals 15 residues. Trimming removed 6 bases at V and 4 bases at J, with 15 bases between.